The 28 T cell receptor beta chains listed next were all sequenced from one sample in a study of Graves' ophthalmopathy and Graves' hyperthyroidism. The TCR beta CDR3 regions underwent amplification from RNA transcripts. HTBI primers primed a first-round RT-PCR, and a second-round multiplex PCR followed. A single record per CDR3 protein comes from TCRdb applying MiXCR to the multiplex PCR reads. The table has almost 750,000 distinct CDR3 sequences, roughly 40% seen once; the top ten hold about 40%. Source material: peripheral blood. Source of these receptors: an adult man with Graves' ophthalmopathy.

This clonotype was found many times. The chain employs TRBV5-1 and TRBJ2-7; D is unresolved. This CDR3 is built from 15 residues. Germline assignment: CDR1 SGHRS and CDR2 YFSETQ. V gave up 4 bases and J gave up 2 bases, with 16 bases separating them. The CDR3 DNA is TGCGCCAGCAGCCCTGGTCTGAATGGGGCCTACGAGCAGTACTTC. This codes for CASSPGLNGAYEQYF. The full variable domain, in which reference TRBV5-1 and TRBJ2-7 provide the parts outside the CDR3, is KAGVTQTPRYLIKTRGQQVTLSCSPISGHRSVSWYQQTPGQGLQFLFEYFSETQRNKGNFPGRFSGRQFSNSRSEMNVSTLELGDSALYLCASSPGLNGAYEQYFGPGTRLTVT.

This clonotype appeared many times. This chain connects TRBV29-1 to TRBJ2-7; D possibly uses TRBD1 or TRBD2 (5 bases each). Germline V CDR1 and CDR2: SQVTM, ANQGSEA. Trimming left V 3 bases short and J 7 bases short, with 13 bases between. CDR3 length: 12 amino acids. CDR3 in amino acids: CSVERAPGEQYF. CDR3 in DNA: TGCAGCGTTGAGCGGGCCCCAGGGGAGCAGTACTTC.

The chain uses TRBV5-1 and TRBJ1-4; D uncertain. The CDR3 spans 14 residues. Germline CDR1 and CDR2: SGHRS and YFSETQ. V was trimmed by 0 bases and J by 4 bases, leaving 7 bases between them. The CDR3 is CASSLEGFNEKLFF. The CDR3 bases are TGCGCCAGCAGCTTGGAAGGGTTTAATGAAAAACTGTTTTTT.

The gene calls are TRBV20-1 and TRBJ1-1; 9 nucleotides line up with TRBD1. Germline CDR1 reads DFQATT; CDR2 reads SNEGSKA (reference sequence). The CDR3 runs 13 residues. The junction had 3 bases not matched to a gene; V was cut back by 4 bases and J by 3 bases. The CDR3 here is CSATTGGDTEAFF. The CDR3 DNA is TGCAGTGCTACCACAGGGGGCGACACTGAAGCTTTCTTT.

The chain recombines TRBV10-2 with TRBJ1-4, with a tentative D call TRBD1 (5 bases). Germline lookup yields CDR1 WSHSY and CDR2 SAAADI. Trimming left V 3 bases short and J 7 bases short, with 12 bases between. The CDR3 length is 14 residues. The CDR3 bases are TGCGCCAGCAGTGAATCAGGGTCGCGTGAAAAACTGTTTTTT. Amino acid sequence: CASSESGSREKLFF.

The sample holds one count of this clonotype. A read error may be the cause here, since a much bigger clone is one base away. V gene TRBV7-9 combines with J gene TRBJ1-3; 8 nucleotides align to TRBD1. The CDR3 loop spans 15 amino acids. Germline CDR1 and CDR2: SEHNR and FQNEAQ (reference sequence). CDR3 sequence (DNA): TGTGCCGGCAGCGCCGGGACAGGAATAAGGGACACCATATATTTT. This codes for CAGSAGTGIRDTIYF.

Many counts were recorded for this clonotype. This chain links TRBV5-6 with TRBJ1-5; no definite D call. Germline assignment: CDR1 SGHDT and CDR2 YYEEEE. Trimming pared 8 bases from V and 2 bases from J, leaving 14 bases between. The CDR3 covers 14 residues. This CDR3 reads CASSLSGGNQPQHF. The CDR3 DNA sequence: TGTGCCAGTAGTCTATCAGGAGGCAATCAGCCCCAGCATTTT.

The CDR3 region is CASSFGRGHYGYTF. Written as DNA, the CDR3 is TGTGCCAGCAGCTTCGGGCGGGGGCACTATGGCTACACCTTC. The gene calls are TRBV7-8 and TRBJ1-2; D perhaps matches TRBD1 (6 bases). Trimming took off 3 bases at V and 3 bases at J, with 11 bases between the two ends. Germline V lookup: CDR1 SGHVS, CDR2 FQNEAQ. This CDR3 is 14 amino acids long.

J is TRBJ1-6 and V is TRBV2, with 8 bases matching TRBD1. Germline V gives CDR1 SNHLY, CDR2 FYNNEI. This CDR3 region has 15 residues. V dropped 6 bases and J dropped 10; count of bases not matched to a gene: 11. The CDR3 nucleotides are TGTGCCAGCAGACCAGGGGGCTCCCGCGAATCACCCCTCCACTTT. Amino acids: CASRPGGSRESPLHF.

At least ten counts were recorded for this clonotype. CDR3 residues: CASSQMEVNSPLHF. In nucleotides, the CDR3 is TGTGCCAGCAGCCAGATGGAGGTTAATTCACCCCTCCACTTT. The chain recombines TRBV7-2 with TRBJ1-6, with D hard to call. Trimming shortened V by 5 bases and J by 6 bases, and 11 bases separated the two germline ends. Looked up from germline, CDR1 is SGHTA and CDR2 is FQGNSA. CDR3 length: 14 amino acids.

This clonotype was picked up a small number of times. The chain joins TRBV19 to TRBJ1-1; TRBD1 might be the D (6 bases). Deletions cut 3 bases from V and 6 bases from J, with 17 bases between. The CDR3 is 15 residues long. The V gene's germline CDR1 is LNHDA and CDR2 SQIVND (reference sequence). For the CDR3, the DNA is TGTGCCAGTAGTATTTTTCGGGGGCAAGGCGCTGAAGCTTTCTTT. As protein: CASSIFRGQGAEAFF.

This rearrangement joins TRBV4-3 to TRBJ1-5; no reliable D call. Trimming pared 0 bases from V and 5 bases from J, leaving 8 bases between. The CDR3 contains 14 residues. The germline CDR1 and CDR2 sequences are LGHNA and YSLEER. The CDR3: CASSQDRDYQPQHF. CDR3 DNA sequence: TGCGCCAGCAGCCAAGATCGGGATTATCAGCCCCAGCATTTT.

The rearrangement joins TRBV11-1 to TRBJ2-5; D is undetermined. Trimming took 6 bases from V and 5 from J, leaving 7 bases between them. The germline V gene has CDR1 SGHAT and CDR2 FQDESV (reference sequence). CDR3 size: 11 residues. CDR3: CASRSFETQYF. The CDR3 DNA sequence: TGTGCCAGCAGGTCCTTCGAGACCCAGTACTTC. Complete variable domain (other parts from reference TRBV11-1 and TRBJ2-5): EAEVAQSPRYKITEKSQAVAFWCDPISGHATLYWYRQILGQGPELLVQFQDESVVDDSQLPKDRFSAERLKGVDSTLKIQPAELGDSAMYLCASRSFETQYFGPGTRLLVL.

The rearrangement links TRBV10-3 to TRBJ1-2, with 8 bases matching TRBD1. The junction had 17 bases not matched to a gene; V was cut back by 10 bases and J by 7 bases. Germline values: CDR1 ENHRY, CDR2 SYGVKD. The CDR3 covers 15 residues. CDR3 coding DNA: TGTGCCAGCTCACCTCCCGACAGGGGACGGGGTGGCTACACCTTC. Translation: CASSPPDRGRGGYTF.

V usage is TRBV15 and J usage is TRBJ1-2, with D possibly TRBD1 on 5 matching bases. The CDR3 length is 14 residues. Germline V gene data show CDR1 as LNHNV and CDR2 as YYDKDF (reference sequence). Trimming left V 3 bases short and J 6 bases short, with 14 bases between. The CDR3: CATSSLGFRDGYTF. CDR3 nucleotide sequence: TGTGCCACCAGCAGCTTGGGCTTCAGGGATGGCTACACCTTC.

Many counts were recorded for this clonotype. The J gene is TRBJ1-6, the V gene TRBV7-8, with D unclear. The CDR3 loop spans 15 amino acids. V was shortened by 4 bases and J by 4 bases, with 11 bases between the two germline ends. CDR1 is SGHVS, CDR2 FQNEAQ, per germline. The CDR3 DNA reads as TGTGCCAGCAGCTCCGGACGCAATTATAATTCACCCCTCCACTTT. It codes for CASSSGRNYNSPLHF.

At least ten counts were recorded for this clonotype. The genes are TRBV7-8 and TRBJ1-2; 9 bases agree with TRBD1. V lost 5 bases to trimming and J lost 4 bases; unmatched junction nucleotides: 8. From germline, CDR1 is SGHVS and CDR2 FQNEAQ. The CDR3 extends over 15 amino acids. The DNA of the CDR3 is TGTGCCAGCAGCCCAACTGGGACAGGGATCTATGGCTACACCTTC. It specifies CASSPTGTGIYGYTF.

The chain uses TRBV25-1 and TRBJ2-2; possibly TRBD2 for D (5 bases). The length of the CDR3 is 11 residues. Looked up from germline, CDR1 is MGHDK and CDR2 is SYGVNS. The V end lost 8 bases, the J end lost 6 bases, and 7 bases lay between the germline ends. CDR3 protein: CASGSAGELFF. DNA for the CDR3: TGTGCCAGCGGGAGTGCCGGGGAGCTGTTTTTT. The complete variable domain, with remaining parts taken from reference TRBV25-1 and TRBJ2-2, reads EADIYQTPRYLVIGTGKKITLECSQTMGHDKMYWYQQDPGMELHLIHYSYGVNSTEKGDLSSESTVSRIRTEHFPLTLESARPSHTSQYLCASGSAGELFFGEGSRLTVL.

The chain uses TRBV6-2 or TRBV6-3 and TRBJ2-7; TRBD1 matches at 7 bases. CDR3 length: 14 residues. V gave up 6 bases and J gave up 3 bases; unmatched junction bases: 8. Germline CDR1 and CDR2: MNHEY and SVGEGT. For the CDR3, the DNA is TGTGCCAGCAGGGAAGGGGGCGGAAACTACGAGCAGTACTTC. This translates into CASREGGGNYEQYF.

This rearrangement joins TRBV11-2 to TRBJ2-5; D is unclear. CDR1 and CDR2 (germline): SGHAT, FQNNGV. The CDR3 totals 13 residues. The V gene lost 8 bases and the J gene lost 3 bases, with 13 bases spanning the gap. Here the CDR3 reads CASEPGWKETQYF. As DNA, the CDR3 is TGTGCCAGCGAACCCGGGTGGAAAGAGACCCAGTACTTC.

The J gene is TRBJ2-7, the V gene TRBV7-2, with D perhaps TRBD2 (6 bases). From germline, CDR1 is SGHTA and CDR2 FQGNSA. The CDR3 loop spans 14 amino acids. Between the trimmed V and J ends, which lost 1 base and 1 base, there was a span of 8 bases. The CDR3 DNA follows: TGTGCCAGCAGCTTAGGGGACTTATCCTACGAGCAGTACTTC. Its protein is CASSLGDLSYEQYF. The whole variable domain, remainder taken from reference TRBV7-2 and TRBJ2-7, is GAGVSQSPSNKVTEKGKDVELRCDPISGHTALYWYRQSLGQGLEFLIYFQGNSAPDKSGLPSDRFSAERTGGSVSTLTIQRTQQEDSAVYLCASSLGDLSYEQYFGPGTRLTVT.

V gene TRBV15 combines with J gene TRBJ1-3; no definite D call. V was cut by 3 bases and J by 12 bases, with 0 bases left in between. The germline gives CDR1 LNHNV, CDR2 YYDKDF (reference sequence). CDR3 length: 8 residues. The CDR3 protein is CATSSIYF. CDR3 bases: TGTGCCACCAGCAGCATATATTTT. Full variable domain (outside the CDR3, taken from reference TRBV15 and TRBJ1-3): DAMVIQNPRYQVTQFGKPVTLSCSQTLNHNVMYWYQQKSSQAPKLLFHYYDKDFNNEADTPDNFQSRRPNTSFCFLDIRSPGLGDTAMYLCATSSIYFGEGSWLTVV.

The CDR3 nucleotides are TGTGCCATCGGGCGGGAGGGTGACAATGAGCAGTTCTTC. As protein: CAIGREGDNEQFF. The gene calls are TRBV10-3 and TRBJ2-1; TRBD2 matches at 9 bases. V trimming: 8 bases; J trimming: 5 bases; junction bases outside the gene matches: 4. Germline assignment: CDR1 ENHRY and CDR2 SYGVKD. The CDR3 is 13 amino acids.

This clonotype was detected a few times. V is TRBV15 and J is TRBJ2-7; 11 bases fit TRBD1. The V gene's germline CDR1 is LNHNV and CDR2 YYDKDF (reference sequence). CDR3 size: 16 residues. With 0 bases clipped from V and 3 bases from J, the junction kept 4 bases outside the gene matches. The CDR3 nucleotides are TGTGCCACCAGCAGAGATCTCGGGACAGGGGGCTACGAGCAGTACTTC. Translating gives CATSRDLGTGGYEQYF.

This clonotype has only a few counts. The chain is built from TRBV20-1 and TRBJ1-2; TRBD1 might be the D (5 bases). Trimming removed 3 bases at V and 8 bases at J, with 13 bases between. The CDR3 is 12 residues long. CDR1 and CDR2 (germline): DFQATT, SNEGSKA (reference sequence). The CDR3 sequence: CSARVGGAGYTF. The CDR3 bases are TGCAGTGCTAGGGTGGGCGGGGCAGGCTACACCTTC.

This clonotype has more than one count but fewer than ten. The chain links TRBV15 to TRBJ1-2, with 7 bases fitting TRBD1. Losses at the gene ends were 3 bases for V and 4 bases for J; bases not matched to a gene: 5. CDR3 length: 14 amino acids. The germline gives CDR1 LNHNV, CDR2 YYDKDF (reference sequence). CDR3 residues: CATSREGTAYGYTF. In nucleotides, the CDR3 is TGTGCCACCAGCAGGGAAGGGACAGCCTATGGCTACACCTTC.

CDR3 DNA: TGTGCCAGCAGCGGGACAGGCTATAATGAGCAGTTCTTC. Amino acid sequence: CASSGTGYNEQFF. The chain is built from TRBV25-1 and TRBJ2-1, with 8 bases identical to TRBD1. CDR3 length equals 13 residues. Losses at the gene ends were 6 bases for V and 7 bases for J; bases not matched to a gene: 5. Germline CDR1 MGHDK, CDR2 SYGVNS. Combining the CDR3 with reference TRBV25-1 and TRBJ2-1 gives the whole variable domain EADIYQTPRYLVIGTGKKITLECSQTMGHDKMYWYQQDPGMELHLIHYSYGVNSTEKGDLSSESTVSRIRTEHFPLTLESARPSHTSQYLCASSGTGYNEQFFGPGTRLTVL.

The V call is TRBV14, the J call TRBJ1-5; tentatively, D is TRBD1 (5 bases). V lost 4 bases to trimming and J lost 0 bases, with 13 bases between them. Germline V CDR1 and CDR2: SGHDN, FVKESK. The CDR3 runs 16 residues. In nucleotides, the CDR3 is TGTGCCAGCAGCCGTCCTGGGACGGTTAGCAATCAGCCCCAGCATTTT. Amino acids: CASSRPGTVSNQPQHF.